This TCR beta chain was documented in a study of blood T cell repertoires in COVID-19. Data came from immunoSEQ multiplex PCR; TCRdb stores just in-frame clones and leaves some out. The sample contains tens of thousands of clones, more than 60% of which appear only once. Unmatched junction bases numbered 14, after V lost 3 bases and J lost 2 bases. Germline V CDR1 and CDR2: SNHLY, FYNNEI. CDR3 size: 19 residues. This chain links TRBV2 with TRBJ2-3; 10 nucleotides match TRBD2. The TCR originated in a woman aged 70 to 79 with acute or convalescent COVID-19. The sequencing sample was made of peripheral blood. CDR3 region: CASSERGASGSGDTDTQYF. The CDR3 nucleotides are TGTGCCAGCAGTGAGCGGGGGGCTAGCGGGAGTGGTGACACAGATACGCAGTATTTT.